One and the same sample provided the 5 T cell receptor beta chains below, sequenced in a study of technical replicates of blood from several donors. The protocol was immunoSEQ multiplex PCR, while the TCRdb copy is restricted to in-frame clones and leaves out a portion. This sample has about 70,000 clones, with around 97% found just once. Specimen: T cells isolated from PBMCs. Receptors were obtained from a human donor in good health.

The chain links TRBV7-9 to TRBJ2-7, with D possibly matching TRBD1 (5 bases). Germline V gives CDR1 SEHNR, CDR2 FQNEAQ (reference sequence). With 3 bases removed from V and 4 bases from J, the gap between germline ends came to 10 bases. The CDR3 has 13 amino acids. The CDR3 DNA is TGTGCCAGCAGCTTTCACTCAGGGTACGAGCAGTACTTC. Translating gives CASSFHSGYEQYF.

The chain recombines TRBV30 with TRBJ1-5, with D possibly being TRBD1 (5 bases). The V gene lost 2 bases and the J gene lost 0 bases, with 11 bases spanning the gap. Germline V gives CDR1 GTSNPN, CDR2 SVGIG (reference sequence). The CDR3 extends over 15 amino acids. CDR3 sequence (DNA): TGTGCCTGGAGTCCGGACACCGTTAGCAATCAGCCCCAGCATTTT. Protein product: CAWSPDTVSNQPQHF.

The V and J genes are TRBV5-1 and TRBJ2-5; D is unclear. Per germline, CDR1 SGHRS and CDR2 YFSETQ. V was shortened by 5 bases and J by 4 bases, with 18 bases between the two germline ends. The CDR3 covers 15 residues. CDR3 residues: CASSPGGVLRETQYF. The DNA of the CDR3 is TGCGCCAGCAGTCCGGGTGGAGTTCTTCGAGAGACCCAGTACTTC.

This clone appeared a single time. CDR3 bases: TGTGCCACCAGCAAAATCCGAGGGGGAAGAGAGACCCAGTACTTC. Residues: CATSKIRGGRETQYF. The chain links TRBV15 to TRBJ2-5; a possible D gene is TRBD1 (6 bases). CDR1 LNHNV and CDR2 YYDKDF come from the germline V gene (reference sequence). V shed 4 bases and J shed 4 bases, with 16 bases lying between them. This CDR3 has 15 amino acids.

The V and J genes are TRBV6-1 and TRBJ1-2; 8 bases map to TRBD1. The CDR3 runs to 15 residues. The germline V gene encodes CDR1 MNHNS and CDR2 SASEGT. The trim removed 3 bases at V and 8 bases at J, leaving 11 bases unmatched. The CDR3 region has the DNA TGTGCCAGCAGTGACTTGGGTCAGGGGGCCCGCGGCTACACCTTC. This gives the protein CASSDLGQGARGYTF.